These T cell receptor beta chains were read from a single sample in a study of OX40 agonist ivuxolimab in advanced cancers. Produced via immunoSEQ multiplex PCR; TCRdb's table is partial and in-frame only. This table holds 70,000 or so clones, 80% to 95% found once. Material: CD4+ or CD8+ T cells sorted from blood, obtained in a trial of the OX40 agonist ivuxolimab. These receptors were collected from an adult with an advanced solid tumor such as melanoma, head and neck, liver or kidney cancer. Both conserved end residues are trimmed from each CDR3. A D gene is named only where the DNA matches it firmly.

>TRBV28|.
ASSRRDRNEQF
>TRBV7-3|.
ASSPGMRVIRESSYNEQF
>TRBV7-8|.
ASSLVQGLAKNIQY
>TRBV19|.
ASSQGLTISYEQY
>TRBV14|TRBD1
ASSPRQGGNEKLF
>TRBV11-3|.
ASSAPQAPETQY
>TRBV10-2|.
ASSESSVSYEQY
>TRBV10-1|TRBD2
ASSETSGMGETQY
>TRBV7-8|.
ASSSSDQSREQY
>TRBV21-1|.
ASSKNTEAF
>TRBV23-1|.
ASSQLTRGWNTEAF
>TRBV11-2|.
ASSLGGGSGNTIY
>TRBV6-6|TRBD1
ASSPGQTNTEAF
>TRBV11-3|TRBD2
ASGSGGSEDTQY
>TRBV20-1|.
SADKETQY
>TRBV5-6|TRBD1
ASRLDRGEQY
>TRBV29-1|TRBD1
SVPPDRGFYVSNQPQH
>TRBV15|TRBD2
ATSRGGYSTDTQY
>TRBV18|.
ASSPRVSETGIETQY
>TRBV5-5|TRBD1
ASSPDRGRTEAF
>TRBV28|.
ASSLRSEKLF
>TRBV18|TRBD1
ASSQDRGPGNTIY
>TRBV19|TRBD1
ASSRTTGTGGNQPQH
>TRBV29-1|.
SVSRDTNTEAF
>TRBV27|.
ASRQTGSREQY
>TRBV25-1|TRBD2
ASSEWSLAGVKGNEQF
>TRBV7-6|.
ASSLGGAPSYEQY
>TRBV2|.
ASSGRRREGYT
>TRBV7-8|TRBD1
ASSPPPDRGWTEQY
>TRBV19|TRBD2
ASSSLAGGARNEQF
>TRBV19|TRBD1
ASSALGQGGETQY
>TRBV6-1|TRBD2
ASSEDARTSGMVNEQF
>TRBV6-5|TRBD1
ASSKPGTGLH
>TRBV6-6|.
ASSYSQGYNSPLH
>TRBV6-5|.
ASSSPAENSPLH
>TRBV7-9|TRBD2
ASSPLGGKAQY
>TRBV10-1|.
ASSHSRGASYEQY
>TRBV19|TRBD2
ASSTTSGRRSYEQY
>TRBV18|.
ASSPPQLRLVAEAF
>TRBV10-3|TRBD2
AIREERSGSYNEQF
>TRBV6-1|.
ASSESGTGGFYYGYT
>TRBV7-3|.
ASSFGRHTGELF
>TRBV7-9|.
ASSLAETGYDSYGYT
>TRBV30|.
AWSPGSSGNTIY
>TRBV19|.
ASSMSENEQF
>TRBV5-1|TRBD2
ASSSSGRATDTQY
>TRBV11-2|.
ASSLDPGLGAF
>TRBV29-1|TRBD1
SVSQGSNQPQH
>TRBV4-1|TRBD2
ASSQNSGQETQY
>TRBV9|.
ASSVGAPMNTGELF
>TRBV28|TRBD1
ASSFGTGGRQPQH
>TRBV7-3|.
ASSSSRGLQF
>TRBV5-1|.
ASSLWGSTEAF
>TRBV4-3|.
ASSDIYGYT
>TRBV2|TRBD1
ASRAYGTGENY
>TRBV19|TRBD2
ASRPGTSGTRSY
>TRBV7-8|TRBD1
ASSPRQGYQPQH
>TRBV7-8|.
ASSGSGLPGEQF